This TCR beta chain is from a study of T cell responses to AZD1222 COVID-19 vaccine. In the case of this clone: Its specificity is unknown.

Clones were sequenced by immunoSEQ multiplex PCR, and TCRdb holds only the in-frame ones, with some missing. Of 90,000 to 150,000 clones in the sample, approximately 90% were seen once. This CDR3 is 15 amino acids long. Germline V lookup: CDR1 DFQATT, CDR2 SNEGSKA (reference sequence). Trimming at V came to 3 bases and at J to 4 bases, leaving 6 bases not matched to a gene. General study findings and limits: Regions 160-218 and 743-854 held dominance among vaccine-associated CD4 TCRs, which spanned spike. Epitopes outside B.1.351 and B.1.1.7 mutated regions reportedly drew nearly half of spike TCRs.

Sequenced here: peripheral blood, sampled on day 0 of AZD1222 vaccination. This TCR was recovered from an adult in good health. The chain links TRBV20-1 to TRBJ2-5; TRBD2 aligns across 12 bases. CDR3 residues: CSASVLAGGGETQYF. The CDR3 coding sequence is TGCAGTGCTAGTGTCCTAGCGGGAGGGGGAGAGACCCAGTACTTC.